The 10 T cell receptor beta chains given below trace back to one sample, sequenced in a study of Graves' ophthalmopathy and Graves' hyperthyroidism. RNA transcripts provided the template for amplifying TCR beta CDR3 regions. HTBI-primed RT-PCR formed the first round, and a multiplex PCR formed the second. TCRdb used MiXCR to reprocess the multiplex PCR reads, holding one entry per CDR3 protein. The table lists more than 550,000 distinct CDR3 sequences, about two fifths of them singletons. The sequenced sample consisted of peripheral blood. These receptors were collected from an adult man with Graves' ophthalmopathy.

Only a few counts were recorded for this clonotype. The gene calls are TRBV11-2 and TRBJ2-2; 7 nucleotides align to TRBD1. Germline V lookup: CDR1 SGHAT, CDR2 FQNNGV. The CDR3 contains 20 residues. Trimming cost V 1 base and J 3 bases; bases outside gene matches: 17. CDR3 sequence reads: CASSLGGVWDSAPHTGELFF. Written as DNA, the CDR3 is TGTGCCAGCAGCTTAGGAGGGGTGTGGGACAGTGCCCCTCACACCGGGGAGCTGTTTTTT.

This clonotype was seen a few times. The chain is built from TRBV7-8 and TRBJ2-5, with 7 positions matching TRBD2. The V and J ends lost 4 bases and 5 bases, in that order; junction bases with no gene match: 4. The V gene's germline CDR1 is SGHVS and CDR2 FQNEAQ. This CDR3 comprises 13 residues. CDR3 in DNA: TGTGCCAGCAGCTCCGGGCGGGAGGAGACCCAGTACTTC. Translation gives CASSSGREETQYF.

This clonotype has a count of ten or more. The chain carries TRBV29-1 and TRBJ1-5, with 8 positions matching TRBD1. CDR1 and CDR2 from the germline V gene are SQVTM and ANQGSEA. V shed 4 bases, J shed 3 bases, and the junction held 5 bases outside the gene matches. The CDR3 is 14 amino acids. The CDR3 region is CSVGGTGLNQPQHF. DNA of the CDR3: TGCAGCGTTGGAGGGACAGGACTCAATCAGCCCCAGCATTTT.

This clonotype came up many times. The V call is TRBV19, the J call TRBJ2-5; 8 bases align to TRBD2. The CDR3 loop spans 15 amino acids. After removal of 4 bases from V and 2 bases from J, the junction contained 6 bases not matched to a gene. Germline V gene lookup returns CDR1 LNHDA and CDR2 SQIVND (reference sequence). The CDR3 here is CASSTVAGQQETQYF. The CDR3 nucleotides are TGTGCCAGTAGTACCGTAGCGGGGCAACAAGAGACCCAGTACTTC.

V is TRBV15 and J is TRBJ2-7; a weak D match, TRBD2 (6 bases). This CDR3 is 15 amino acids long. Germline CDR1 reads LNHNV; CDR2 reads YYDKDF (reference sequence). V shed 0 bases and J shed 0 bases, with 9 bases lying between them. The CDR3 bases are TGTGCCACCAGCAGAGAGGGGGGAAGCTCCTACGAGCAGTACTTC. Translating gives CATSREGGSSYEQYF.

The V call is TRBV19, the J call TRBJ1-4, with TRBD1 matching over 9 bases. Germline V gene sequence: CDR1 LNHDA, CDR2 SQIVND (reference sequence). The CDR3 runs to 14 residues. V shed 6 bases and J 6 bases; nucleotides not matched to a gene: 5. The CDR3 protein is CASSKTGGDEKLFF. The CDR3 DNA reads TGTGCCAGTAGCAAGACAGGGGGGGATGAAAAACTGTTTTTT. Supplemented by reference TRBV19 and TRBJ1-4, the full variable domain reads DGGITQSPKYLFRKEGQNVTLSCEQNLNHDAMYWYRQDPGQGLRLIYYSQIVNDFQKGDIAEGYSVSREKKESFPLTVTSAQKNPTAFYLCASSKTGGDEKLFFGSGTQLSVL.

V and J are TRBV11-1 and TRBJ2-7, with D possibly matching TRBD2 (6 bases). CDR1 SGHAT and CDR2 FQDESV come from the germline V gene (reference sequence). The V and J ends lost 5 bases and 7 bases respectively, with 24 bases between them. The CDR3 spans 16 residues. In DNA, the CDR3 is TGTGCCAGCAGCACCCGACTTGCGGGGACCGCCCGGGAGCAGTACTTC. Translation: CASSTRLAGTAREQYF.

This clonotype was recorded a few times. The chain links TRBV12-3 or TRBV12-4 to TRBJ1-2, with D tentatively TRBD1 (5 bases). V lost 3 bases and J 6 bases, leaving 11 bases between the germline ends. CDR3 length: 13 amino acids. The DNA for the CDR3 is TGTGCCAGCAGTTTGGGTAGGGGTAATGGCTACACCTTC. Its translation: CASSLGRGNGYTF.

This clonotype occurred many times. The genes are TRBV5-8 and TRBJ2-5, with 7 positions matching TRBD1. The J segment lost 0 bases and the V segment lost 0 bases, leaving 5 bases of the junction unmatched. Looked up from germline, CDR1 is SGHTS and CDR2 is YDEGEE. The CDR3 is 16 amino acids. For the CDR3, the DNA is TGTGCCAGCAGCTTGGCCGGGACAGTGTACCAAGAGACCCAGTACTTC. Its protein is CASSLAGTVYQETQYF.

The sample holds many counts of this clonotype. The genes are TRBV7-8 and TRBJ1-2, with D tentatively TRBD1 (6 bases). The germline V gene encodes CDR1 SGHVS and CDR2 FQNEAQ. V lost 4 bases to trimming and J lost 3 bases, with 15 bases between them. The CDR3 is 15 residues long. CDR3 amino acids: CASSSKQGGDYGYTF. In DNA, the CDR3 is TGTGCCAGCAGCTCAAAACAGGGTGGGGACTATGGCTACACCTTC.